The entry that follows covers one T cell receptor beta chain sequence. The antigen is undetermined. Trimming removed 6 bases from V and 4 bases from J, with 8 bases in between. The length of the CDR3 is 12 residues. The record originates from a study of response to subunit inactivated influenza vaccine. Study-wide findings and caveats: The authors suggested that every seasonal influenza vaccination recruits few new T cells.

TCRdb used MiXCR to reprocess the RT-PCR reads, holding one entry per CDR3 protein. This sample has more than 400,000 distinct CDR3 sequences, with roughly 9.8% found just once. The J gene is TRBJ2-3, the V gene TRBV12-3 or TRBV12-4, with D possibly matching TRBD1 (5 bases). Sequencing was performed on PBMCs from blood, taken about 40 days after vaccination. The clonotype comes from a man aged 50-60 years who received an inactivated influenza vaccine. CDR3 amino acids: CASSPGPDTQYF. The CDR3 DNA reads TGTGCCAGCAGCCCAGGGCCAGATACGCAGTATTTT.